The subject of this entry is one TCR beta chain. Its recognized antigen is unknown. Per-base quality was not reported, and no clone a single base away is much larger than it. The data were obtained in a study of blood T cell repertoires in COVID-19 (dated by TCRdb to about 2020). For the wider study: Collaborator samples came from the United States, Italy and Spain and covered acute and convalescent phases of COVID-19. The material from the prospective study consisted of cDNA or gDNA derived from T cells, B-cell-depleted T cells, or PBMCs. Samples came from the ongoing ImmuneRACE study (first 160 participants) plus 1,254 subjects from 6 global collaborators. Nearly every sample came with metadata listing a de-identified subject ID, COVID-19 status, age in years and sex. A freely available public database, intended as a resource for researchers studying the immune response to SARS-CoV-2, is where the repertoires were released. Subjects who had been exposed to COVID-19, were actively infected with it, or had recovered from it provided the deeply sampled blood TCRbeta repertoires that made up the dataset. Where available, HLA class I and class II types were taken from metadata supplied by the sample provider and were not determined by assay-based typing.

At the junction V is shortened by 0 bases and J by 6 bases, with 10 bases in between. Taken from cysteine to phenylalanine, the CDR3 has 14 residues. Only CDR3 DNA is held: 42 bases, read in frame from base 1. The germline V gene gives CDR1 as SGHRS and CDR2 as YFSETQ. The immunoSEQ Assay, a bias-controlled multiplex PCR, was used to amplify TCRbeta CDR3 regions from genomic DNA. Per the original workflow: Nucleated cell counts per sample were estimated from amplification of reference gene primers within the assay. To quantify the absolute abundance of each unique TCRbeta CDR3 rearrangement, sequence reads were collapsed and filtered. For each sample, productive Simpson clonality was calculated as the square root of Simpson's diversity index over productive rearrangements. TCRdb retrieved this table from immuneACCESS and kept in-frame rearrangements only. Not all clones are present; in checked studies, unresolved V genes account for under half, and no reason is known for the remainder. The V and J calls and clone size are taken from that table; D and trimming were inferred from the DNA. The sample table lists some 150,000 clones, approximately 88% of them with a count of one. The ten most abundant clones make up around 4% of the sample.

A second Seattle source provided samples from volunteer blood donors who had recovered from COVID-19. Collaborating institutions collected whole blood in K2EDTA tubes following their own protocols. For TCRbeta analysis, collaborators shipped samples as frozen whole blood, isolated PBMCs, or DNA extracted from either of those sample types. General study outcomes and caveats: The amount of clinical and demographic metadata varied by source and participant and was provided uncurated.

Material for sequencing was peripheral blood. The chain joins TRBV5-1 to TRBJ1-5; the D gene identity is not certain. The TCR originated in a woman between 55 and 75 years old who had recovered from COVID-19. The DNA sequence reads TGCGCCAGCAGCTTGGGGCCAGAGGGTCAGCCCCAGCATTTT. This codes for CASSLGPEGQPQHF. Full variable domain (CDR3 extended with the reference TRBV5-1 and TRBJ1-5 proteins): KAGVTQTPRYLIKTRGQQVTLSCSPISGHRSVSWYQQTPGQGLQFLFEYFSETQRNKGNFPGRFSGRQFSNSRSEMNVSTLELGDSALYLCASSLGPEGQPQHFGDGTRLSIL.